Listed below are T cell receptor beta chains from one sample, sequenced in a study of cytomegalovirus exposure and HLA in healthy donors. TCRdb keeps only in-frame clones here, not all; method: immunoSEQ multiplex PCR. This sample yields 160,000 or so clones, of which roughly 84% are seen a single time; 5% to 7.5% belongs to the top ten. Sequencing was performed on PBMCs. Receptors were obtained from a man aged 50-60 years in good health and CMV-seropositive. Both conserved end residues are part of each CDR3. The D gene is left open where the match is weak. Rows may omit the clone size; those that give it use once, few, many or a size class.

CDR3 length: 15
V gene: TRBV2
D gene: NA
clone size: NA
J gene: TRBJ2-3
CDR3 DNA: TGTGCCAGCAGCCCCGAGGCGGGGAGCACAGATACGCAGTATTTT
CDR3 protein: CASSPEAGSTDTQYF

CDR3 length: 16
V gene: TRBV5-4
D gene: TRBD1
clone size: NA
J gene: TRBJ1-2
CDR3 DNA: TGTGCCAGCAGCCCCGGGACAGGGCAAGCTAACTATGGCTACACCTTC
CDR3 protein: CASSPGTGQANYGYTF

CDR3 length: 16
V gene: TRBV27
D gene: NA
clone size: NA
J gene: TRBJ2-1
CDR3 DNA: TGTGCCAGCAGTTTAGAACGGAGTAGCTCCTACAATGAGCAGTTCTTC
CDR3 protein: CASSLERSSSYNEQFF

CDR3 length: 12
V gene: TRBV28
D gene: NA
clone size: NA
J gene: TRBJ1-5
CDR3 DNA: TGTGCCAGCAGCCAGGGTAATCAGCCCCAGCATTTT
CDR3 protein: CASSQGNQPQHF

CDR3 length: 14
V gene: TRBV5-1
D gene: NA
clone size: once
J gene: TRBJ1-1
CDR3 DNA: TGCGCCAGCAGCCACGGGGGGCTCCAGACTGAAGCTTTCTTT
CDR3 protein: CASSHGGLQTEAFF

CDR3 length: 14
V gene: TRBV6-1
D gene: TRBD1
clone size: few
J gene: TRBJ1-1
CDR3 DNA: TGTGCCAGCAGCAATTACCAGGGGGCGTACGAAGCTTTCTTT
CDR3 protein: CASSNYQGAYEAFF

CDR3 length: 14
V gene: TRBV27
D gene: NA
clone size: once
J gene: TRBJ1-1
CDR3 DNA: TGTGCCAGCAGCCTGGCGCGCGGGTCCAGTGAAGCTTTCTTT
CDR3 protein: CASSLARGSSEAFF

CDR3 length: 14
V gene: TRBV7-9
D gene: TRBD1
clone size: NA
J gene: TRBJ1-2
CDR3 DNA: TGTGCCAGCAGCTGGGACAGGGAGGGGTATGACTACACCTTC
CDR3 protein: CASSWDREGYDYTF

CDR3 length: 13
V gene: TRBV10-2
D gene: TRBD1
clone size: NA
J gene: TRBJ2-1
CDR3 DNA: TGCGCCAGCAGTGATGGACAGGGGAGTGAGCAGTTCTTC
CDR3 protein: CASSDGQGSEQFF

CDR3 length: 17
V gene: TRBV7-6
D gene: TRBD2
clone size: NA
J gene: TRBJ2-3
CDR3 DNA: TGTGCCAGCAGCTTGCTAGCGGGAGGAAAAAGCACAGATACGCAGTATTTT
CDR3 protein: CASSLLAGGKSTDTQYF

CDR3 length: 13
V gene: TRBV7-9
D gene: NA
clone size: NA
J gene: TRBJ1-4
CDR3 DNA: TGTGCCAGCAGCAGACCGGGATTCGAAAAACTGTTTTTT
CDR3 protein: CASSRPGFEKLFF

CDR3 length: 14
V gene: TRBV7-6
D gene: NA
clone size: once
J gene: TRBJ1-4
CDR3 DNA: TGTGCCAGCAGCTTAGACGGACTAAATGAAAAACTGTTTTTT
CDR3 protein: CASSLDGLNEKLFF

CDR3 length: 12
V gene: TRBV6-5
D gene: NA
clone size: NA
J gene: TRBJ2-2
CDR3 DNA: TGTGCCAGCAGTAAAATCGCCGGGGAGCTGTTTTTT
CDR3 protein: CASSKIAGELFF

CDR3 length: 13
V gene: TRBV27
D gene: NA
clone size: NA
J gene: TRBJ1-5
CDR3 DNA: TGTGCCAGCAGTTACAGGGATAATCAGCCCCAGCATTTT
CDR3 protein: CASSYRDNQPQHF

CDR3 length: 16
V gene: TRBV6-5
D gene: NA
clone size: NA
J gene: TRBJ2-3
CDR3 DNA: TGTGCCAGCAGTTACTCGATGATGTCACTCACAGATACGCAGTATTTT
CDR3 protein: CASSYSMMSLTDTQYF

CDR3 length: 15
V gene: TRBV9
D gene: NA
clone size: NA
J gene: TRBJ2-2
CDR3 DNA: TGTGCCAGCAGCGTAGGGGCAGAAAACACCGGGGAGCTGTTTTTT
CDR3 protein: CASSVGAENTGELFF

CDR3 length: 15
V gene: TRBV11-2
D gene: NA
clone size: few
J gene: TRBJ1-1
CDR3 DNA: TGTGCCAGCAGCCCAAGGGGGGGGCATCACACTGAAGCTTTCTTT
CDR3 protein: CASSPRGGHHTEAFF